This passage covers 21 T cell receptor beta chains from one sample sequenced in a study of graft-versus-host responses after intestinal transplantation. The table came from immunoSEQ multiplex PCR; TCRdb's copy has only in-frame clones and leaves some out. The table includes more than 95,000 clones, approximately 90% detected once. Antigens of these TCRs are unknown. This sample comprised unstimulated CD4+ T cells sorted from spleen or lymph node cells, obtained before intestinal transplant. These receptors all stem from a human donor who received an intestinal transplant.

CDR3 coding DNA: TGTGCCAGCAGTTTATCCCCATGGGCTAGCGGTAGTCGAGAGACCCAGTACTTC. Protein sequence: CASSLSPWASGSRETQYF. V and J are TRBV28 and TRBJ2-5; TRBD2 aligns across 7 bases. Germline V lookup: CDR1 MDHEN, CDR2 SYDVKM. The CDR3 runs to 18 residues. V was clipped by 1 base and J by 4 bases; unmatched bases: 15.

This chain links TRBV5-1 with TRBJ2-7; 7 bases are a match to TRBD1. Germline CDR1 is SGHRS and CDR2 is YFSETQ. This CDR3 has 14 amino acids. Germline trimming cut 4 bases from V and 6 bases from J; bases unmatched to any gene: 10. CDR3 loop: CASSTGQAALEQYF. The CDR3 DNA is TGCGCCAGCAGCACTGGACAGGCCGCCCTCGAGCAGTACTTC.

The chain links TRBV5-1 to TRBJ2-2; weak D call: TRBD2 (5 bases). Deletions cut 0 bases from V and 4 bases from J, with 7 bases between. The CDR3 length is 14 residues. Germline V gene data show CDR1 as SGHRS and CDR2 as YFSETQ. CDR3 DNA: TGCGCCAGCAGCTTGGCCGAGGGCACCGGGGAGCTGTTTTTT. The encoded protein is CASSLAEGTGELFF.

The V gene is TRBV4-1, the J gene TRBJ1-4; D possibly corresponds to TRBD1 (5 bases). The CDR3 covers 13 residues. V shed 4 bases and J shed 4 bases, with 7 bases lying between them. The germline gives CDR1 MGHRA, CDR2 YSYEKL. This CDR3 is CASSRDFNEKLFF. The CDR3 bases are TGCGCCAGCAGCCGGGACTTTAATGAAAAACTGTTTTTT.

This chain uses TRBV30 with TRBJ2-1; tentative D call: TRBD2 (5 bases). Germline V lookup: CDR1 GTSNPN, CDR2 SVGIG (reference sequence). V was trimmed by 2 bases and J by 3 bases, leaving 8 bases between them. The length of the CDR3 is 13 residues. Here the CDR3 DNA reads TGTGCCTGGAGTCGGGAATTCTACAATGAGCAGTTCTTC. Amino acids: CAWSREFYNEQFF. Based on the CDR3 plus reference TRBV30 and TRBJ2-1, the full variable domain is SQTIHQWPATLVQPVGSPLSLECTVEGTSNPNLYWYRQAAGRGLQLLFYSVGIGQISSEVPQNLSASRPQDRQFILSSKKLLLSDSGFYLCAWSREFYNEQFFGPGTRLTVL.

The gene calls are TRBV6-5 and TRBJ1-1; D remains ambiguous. The CDR3 covers 13 residues. Germline lookup yields CDR1 MNHEY and CDR2 SVGAGI. Between the trimmed V and J ends, which lost 8 bases and 3 bases, there was a span of 13 bases. CDR3 bases: TGTGCCAGCGGGTGGGAGAATCACACTGAAGCTTTCTTT. Translated, it gives CASGWENHTEAFF.

This chain uses TRBV6-5 with TRBJ2-7; a weak D match, TRBD2 (6 bases). Germline V gene lookup returns CDR1 MNHEY and CDR2 SVGAGI. The V and J ends lost 5 bases and 3 bases respectively, with 17 bases between them. The CDR3 consists of 15 residues. The CDR3 is CASSTNTGLIYEQYF. CDR3 DNA sequence: TGTGCCAGCAGTACCAACACCGGACTAATCTACGAGCAGTACTTC.

The J gene is TRBJ2-1, the V gene TRBV7-3; possible D gene TRBD2, 6 bases. This CDR3 is 15 amino acids long. The V end was cut by 0 bases, the J end by 0 bases, with 6 bases between. Per the germline V gene, CDR1 is SGHTA and CDR2 is FQGTGA. CDR3 nucleotide sequence: TGTGCCAGCAGCTTAACCGGGGGCTCCTACAATGAGCAGTTCTTC. Amino acids: CASSLTGGSYNEQFF.

The rearrangement links TRBV27 to TRBJ2-1; no firm D call. CDR1 and CDR2 (germline): MNHEY, SMNVEV (reference sequence). V was shortened by 5 bases and J by 7 bases, with 15 bases between the two germline ends. The CDR3 is 14 residues long. The CDR3 DNA reads as TGTGCCAGCAGTCTTACCCCGCCGAGGAATGAGCAGTTCTTC. It encodes CASSLTPPRNEQFF.

V usage is TRBV29-1 and J usage is TRBJ2-7, with 11 bases aligning to TRBD1. The CDR3 loop spans 15 amino acids. Germline assignment: CDR1 SQVTM and CDR2 ANQGSEA. With V trimmed by 7 bases and J by 3 bases, 11 bases remained unmatched. The CDR3 region has the DNA TGCAGCGCTCCGGGACAGGGGGATTTACTCTACGAGCAGTACTTC. It is translated as CSAPGQGDLLYEQYF.

The chain carries TRBV2 and TRBJ1-2, with a weak D call TRBD1 (5 bases). Germline CDR1 SNHLY, CDR2 FYNNEI. CDR3 length: 11 residues. The CDR3 nucleotides are TGTGGGATCGGACATCTCTATGGCTACACCTTC. This encodes CGIGHLYGYTF.

A few counts support this clone. V usage is TRBV6-6 and J usage is TRBJ2-2; 7 bases agree with TRBD2. Trimming removed 8 bases from V and 6 bases from J; junction bases left unmatched: 3. The CDR3 has 12 amino acids. Germline-derived CDR1 and CDR2 are MNHNY and SVGAGI (reference sequence). In nucleotides, the CDR3 is TGTGCCAGCTGGGGGGGTGCCGGGGAGCTGTTTTTT. Translating it yields CASWGGAGELFF.

The rearrangement links TRBV10-1 to TRBJ2-2, with D possibly being TRBD2 (6 bases). Trimming stripped 9 bases from V and 0 bases from J, with 17 bases between. This CDR3 spans 16 amino acids. CDR1 is WNHNN, CDR2 SYGVQD, per germline (reference sequence). CDR3 in DNA: TGCGCCAGTGGGACGATGCGGGGTGCGAACACCGGGGAGCTGTTTTTT. Amino acid sequence: CASGTMRGANTGELFF.

As concerns this clone: The identical CDR3 is also encoded by other nucleotide sequences in the sample. The rearrangement uses TRBV5-1 and TRBJ2-6, with D maybe TRBD1 (6 bases). This CDR3 region has 16 residues. The V gene lost 0 bases and the J gene lost 2 bases, with 9 bases spanning the gap. Germline V gives CDR1 SGHRS, CDR2 YFSETQ. This CDR3 is CASSLAGVTGANVLTF. In DNA, the CDR3 is TGCGCCAGCAGCTTGGCAGGGGTCACTGGGGCCAACGTCCTGACTTTC. The full variable domain, with the rest looked up from reference TRBV5-1 and TRBJ2-6, is KAGVTQTPRYLIKTRGQQVTLSCSPISGHRSVSWYQQTPGQGLQFLFEYFSETQRNKGNFPGRFSGRQFSNSRSEMNVSTLELGDSALYLCASSLAGVTGANVLTFGAGSRLTVL.

V and J are TRBV11-2 and TRBJ1-2, with D uncertain. Deletions cut 4 bases from V and 8 bases from J, with 11 bases between. Germline V gene lookup returns CDR1 SGHAT and CDR2 FQNNGV. This CDR3 is 12 amino acids long. CDR3 region: CASSSRLTGYTF. The CDR3 DNA reads as TGTGCCAGCAGCTCAAGGTTGACAGGCTACACCTTC.

This chain links TRBV7-2 with TRBJ1-1; the D gene is possibly TRBD1 (5 bases). The germline V gene encodes CDR1 SGHTA and CDR2 FQGNSA. Trimming pared 5 bases from V and 1 base from J, leaving 14 bases between. The CDR3 has 15 amino acids. The DNA of the CDR3 is TGTGCCAGCAGCCTAATCGGGGGGGGGAACACTGAAGCTTTCTTT. It codes for CASSLIGGGNTEAFF.

The DNA of the CDR3 is TGTGCCAGCAGTGGACAGGTTGGGGGCTACACCTTC. The encoded protein is CASSGQVGGYTF. The chain employs TRBV2 and TRBJ1-2, with D maybe TRBD1 (6 bases). The germline V gene encodes CDR1 SNHLY and CDR2 FYNNEI. The CDR3 totals 12 residues. The V gene lost 4 bases and the J gene lost 8 bases, with 11 bases spanning the gap.

The genes are TRBV29-1 and TRBJ1-2, with 9 positions matching TRBD1. The CDR3 extends over 13 amino acids. Unmatched junction bases numbered 6, after V lost 6 bases and J lost 4 bases. CDR1 and CDR2 (germline): SQVTM, ANQGSEA. The CDR3 sequence: CSVLGDRAYGYTF. The CDR3 DNA reads TGCAGCGTCCTGGGGGACAGGGCCTATGGCTACACCTTC.

The chain carries TRBV5-1 and TRBJ2-5, with 12 bases fitting TRBD2. Germline V gene sequence: CDR1 SGHRS, CDR2 YFSETQ. After removal of 0 bases from V and 5 bases from J, the junction contained 5 bases not matched to a gene. This CDR3 comprises 16 residues. The CDR3 bases are TGCGCCAGCAGCTTGGGGCTAGCGGGGGGGATCGAGACCCAGTACTTC. Amino acid sequence: CASSLGLAGGIETQYF.

The rearrangement joins TRBV28 to TRBJ2-3; TRBD1 matches at 9 bases. The CDR3 extends over 14 amino acids. Germline CDR1 is MDHEN and CDR2 is SYDVKM. The trim removed 8 bases at V and 4 bases at J, leaving 7 bases unmatched. CDR3 coding DNA: TGTGCCAGCCTTGACAGGGGGATAGCAGATACGCAGTATTTT. It encodes CASLDRGIADTQYF.

This chain links TRBV28 with TRBJ2-5; D is possibly TRBD1 (6 bases). Looked up from germline, CDR1 is MDHEN and CDR2 is SYDVKM. The ends were cut back, 8 bases at V and 6 bases at J, with 16 bases in the middle. The CDR3 is 13 residues long. The CDR3 DNA is TGTGCCAGCGGGTCCAGACAGGAGAAGACCCAGTACTTC. Amino acid sequence: CASGSRQEKTQYF.